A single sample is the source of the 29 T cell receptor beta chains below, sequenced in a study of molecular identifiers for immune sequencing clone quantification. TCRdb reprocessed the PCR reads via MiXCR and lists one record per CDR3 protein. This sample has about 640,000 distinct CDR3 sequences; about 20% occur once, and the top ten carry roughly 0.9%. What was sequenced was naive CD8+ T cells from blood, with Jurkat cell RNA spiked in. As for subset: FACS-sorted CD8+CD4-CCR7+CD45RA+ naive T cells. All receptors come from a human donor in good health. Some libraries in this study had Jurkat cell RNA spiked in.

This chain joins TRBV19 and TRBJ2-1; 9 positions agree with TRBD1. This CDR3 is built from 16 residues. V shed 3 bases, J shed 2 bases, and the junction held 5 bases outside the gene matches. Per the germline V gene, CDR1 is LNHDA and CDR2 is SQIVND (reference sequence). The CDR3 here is CASSIVQGATYNEQFF. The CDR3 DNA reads TGTGCCAGTAGTATCGTACAGGGGGCAACCTACAATGAGCAGTTCTTC.

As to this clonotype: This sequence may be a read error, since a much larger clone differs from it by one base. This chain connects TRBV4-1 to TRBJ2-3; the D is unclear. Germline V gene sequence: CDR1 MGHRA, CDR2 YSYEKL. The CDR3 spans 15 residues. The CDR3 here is CAGSQDGRGTDTQYF. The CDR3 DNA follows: TGCGCCGGCAGCCAAGATGGACGGGGCACAGATACGCAGTATTTT.

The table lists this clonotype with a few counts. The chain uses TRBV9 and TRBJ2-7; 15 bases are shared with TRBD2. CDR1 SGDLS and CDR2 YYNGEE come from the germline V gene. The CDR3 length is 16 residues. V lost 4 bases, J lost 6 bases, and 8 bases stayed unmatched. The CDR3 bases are TGTGCCAGCAGCACAGGGACTAGCGGGGGGCTACGCGAGCAGTACTTC. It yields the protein CASSTGTSGGLREQYF.

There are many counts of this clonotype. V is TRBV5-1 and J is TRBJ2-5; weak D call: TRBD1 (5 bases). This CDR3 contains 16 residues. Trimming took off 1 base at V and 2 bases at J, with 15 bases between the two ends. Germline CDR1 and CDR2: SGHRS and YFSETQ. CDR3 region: CASSLQSTATQETQYF. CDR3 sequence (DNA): TGCGCCAGCAGCTTGCAGTCGACAGCCACTCAAGAGACCCAGTACTTC.

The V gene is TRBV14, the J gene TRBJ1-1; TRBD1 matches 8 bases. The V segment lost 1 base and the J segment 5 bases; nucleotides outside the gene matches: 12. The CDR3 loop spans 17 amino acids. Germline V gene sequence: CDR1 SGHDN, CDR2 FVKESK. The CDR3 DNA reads TGTGCCAGCAGCCAAGCTCAAGGACAGGGAAGAGGAACTGAAGCTTTCTTT. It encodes CASSQAQGQGRGTEAFF.

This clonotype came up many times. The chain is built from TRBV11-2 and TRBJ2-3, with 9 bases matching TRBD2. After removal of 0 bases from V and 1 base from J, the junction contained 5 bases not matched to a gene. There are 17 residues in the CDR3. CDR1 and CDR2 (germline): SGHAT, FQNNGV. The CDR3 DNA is TGTGCCAGCAGCTTAGATGGGATAGCGGGAGGCACAGATACGCAGTATTTT. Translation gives CASSLDGIAGGTDTQYF. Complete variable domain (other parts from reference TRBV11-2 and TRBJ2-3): EAGVAQSPRYKIIEKRQSVAFWCNPISGHATLYWYQQILGQGPKLLIQFQNNGVVDDSQLPKDRFSAERLKGVDSTLKIQPAKLEDSAVYLCASSLDGIAGGTDTQYFGPGTRLTVL.

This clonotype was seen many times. CDR3 sequence reads: CAIRTGTGAYEQYF. The CDR3, as DNA: TGTGCCATCAGAACCGGGACAGGGGCCTACGAGCAGTACTTC. The rearrangement links TRBV10-3 to TRBJ2-7, with TRBD1 identical over 10 bases. The germline gives CDR1 ENHRY, CDR2 SYGVKD. The CDR3 is 14 amino acids. Unmatched junction bases numbered 4, after V lost 6 bases and J lost 2 bases.

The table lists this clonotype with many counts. This chain's CDR3 is CASSDRSGRGYTDTQYF. The CDR3 bases are TGTGCCAGCAGTGATAGGAGCGGGAGGGGTTACACAGATACGCAGTATTTT. The chain is built from TRBV2 and TRBJ2-3; 10 bases are a match to TRBD2. V trimming: 3 bases; J trimming: 2 bases; junction bases outside the gene matches: 8. Germline V CDR1 and CDR2: SNHLY, FYNNEI. The CDR3 covers 17 residues.

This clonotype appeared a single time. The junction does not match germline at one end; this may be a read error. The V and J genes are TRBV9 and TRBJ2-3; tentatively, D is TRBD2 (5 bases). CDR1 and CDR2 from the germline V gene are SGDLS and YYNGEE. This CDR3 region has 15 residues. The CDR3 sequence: CASSSGTASTDTRYF. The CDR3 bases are TGTGCCAGCAGCTCAGGAACCGCTAGCACAGATACGCGGTATTTT.

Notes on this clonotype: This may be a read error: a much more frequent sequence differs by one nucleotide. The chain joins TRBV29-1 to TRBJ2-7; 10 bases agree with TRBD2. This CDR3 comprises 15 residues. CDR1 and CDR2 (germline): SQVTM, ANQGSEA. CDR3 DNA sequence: TGCAGCGGTGAAGGGGCTAGCGGGAGTTATTACGAGCAGTACTTC. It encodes CSGEGASGSYYEQYF.

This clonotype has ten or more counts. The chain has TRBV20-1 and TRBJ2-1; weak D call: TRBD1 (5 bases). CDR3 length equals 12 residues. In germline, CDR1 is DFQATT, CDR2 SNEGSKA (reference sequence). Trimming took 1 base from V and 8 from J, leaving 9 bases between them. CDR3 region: CSARGPQDEQFF. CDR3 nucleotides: TGCAGTGCTAGAGGACCACAGGATGAGCAGTTCTTC.

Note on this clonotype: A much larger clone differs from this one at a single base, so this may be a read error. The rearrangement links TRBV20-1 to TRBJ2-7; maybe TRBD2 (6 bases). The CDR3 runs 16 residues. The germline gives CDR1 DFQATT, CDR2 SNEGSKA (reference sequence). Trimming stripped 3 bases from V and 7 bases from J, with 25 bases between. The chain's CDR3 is CSASLPSRRALGEQYF. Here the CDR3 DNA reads TGCAGTGCTAGCCTGCCTAGCAGGAGGGCCTTGGGTGAGCAGTACTTC.

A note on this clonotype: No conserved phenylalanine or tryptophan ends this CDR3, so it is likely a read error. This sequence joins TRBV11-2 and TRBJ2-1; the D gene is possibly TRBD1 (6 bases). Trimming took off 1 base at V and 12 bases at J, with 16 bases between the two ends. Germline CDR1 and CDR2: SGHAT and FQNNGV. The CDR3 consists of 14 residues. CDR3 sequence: CASSLGGLALGQFS. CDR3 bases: TGTGCCAGCAGCTTAGGGGGGCTAGCTTTAGGGCAGTTCTCC.

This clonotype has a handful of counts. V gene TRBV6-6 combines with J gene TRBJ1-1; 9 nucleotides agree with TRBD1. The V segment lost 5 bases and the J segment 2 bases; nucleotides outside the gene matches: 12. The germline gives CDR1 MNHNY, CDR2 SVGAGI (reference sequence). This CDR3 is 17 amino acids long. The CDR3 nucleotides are TGTGCCAGCAGTGAGGGACAGGGCGCTTTGGGAAACACTGAAGCTTTCTTT. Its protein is CASSEGQGALGNTEAFF.

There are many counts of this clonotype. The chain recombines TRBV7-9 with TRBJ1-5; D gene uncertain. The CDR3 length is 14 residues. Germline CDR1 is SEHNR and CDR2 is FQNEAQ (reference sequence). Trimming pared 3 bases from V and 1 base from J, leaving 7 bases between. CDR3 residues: CASSFPGSNQPQHF. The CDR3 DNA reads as TGTGCCAGCAGCTTCCCCGGGAGCAATCAGCCCCAGCATTTT.

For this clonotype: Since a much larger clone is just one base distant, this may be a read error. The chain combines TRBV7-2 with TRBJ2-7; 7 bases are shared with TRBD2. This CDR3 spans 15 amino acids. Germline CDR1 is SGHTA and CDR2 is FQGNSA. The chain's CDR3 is CASGFSGPPSYEQYF. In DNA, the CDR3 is TGTGCCAGCGGCTTTAGCGGGCCCCCCTCCTACGAGCAGTACTTC.

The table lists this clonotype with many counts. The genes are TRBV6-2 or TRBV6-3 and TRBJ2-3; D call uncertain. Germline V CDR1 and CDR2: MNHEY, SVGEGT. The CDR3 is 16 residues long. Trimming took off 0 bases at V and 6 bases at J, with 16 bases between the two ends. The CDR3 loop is CASSYSVIPREDTQYF. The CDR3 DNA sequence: TGTGCCAGCAGTTACTCGGTCATACCCCGCGAGGATACGCAGTATTTT.

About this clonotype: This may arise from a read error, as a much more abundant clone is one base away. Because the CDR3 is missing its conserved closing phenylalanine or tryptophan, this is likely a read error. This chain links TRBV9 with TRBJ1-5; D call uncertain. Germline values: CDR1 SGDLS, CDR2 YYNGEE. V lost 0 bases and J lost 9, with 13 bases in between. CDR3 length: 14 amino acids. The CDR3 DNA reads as TGTGCCAGCAGCGTAGACGGGGAGCTCCGGCCCCAGCATTTA. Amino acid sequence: CASSVDGELRPQHL.

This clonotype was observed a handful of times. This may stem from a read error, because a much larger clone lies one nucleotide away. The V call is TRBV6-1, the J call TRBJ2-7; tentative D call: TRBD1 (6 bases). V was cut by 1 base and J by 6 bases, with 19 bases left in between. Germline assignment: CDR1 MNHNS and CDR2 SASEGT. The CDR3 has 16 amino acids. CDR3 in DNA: TGTGCCAGCAGTGAAGTCCGGGCACAGGGTCCTCGCGAGCAGTACTTC. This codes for CASSEVRAQGPREQYF.

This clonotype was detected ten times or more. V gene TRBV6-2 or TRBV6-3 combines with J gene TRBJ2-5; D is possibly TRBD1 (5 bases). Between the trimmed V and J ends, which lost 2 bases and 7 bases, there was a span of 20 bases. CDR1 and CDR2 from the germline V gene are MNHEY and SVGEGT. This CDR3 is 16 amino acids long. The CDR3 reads CASSYSGREPQPTQYF. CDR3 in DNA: TGTGCCAGCAGTTACAGTGGCAGGGAACCCCAACCGACCCAGTACTTC.

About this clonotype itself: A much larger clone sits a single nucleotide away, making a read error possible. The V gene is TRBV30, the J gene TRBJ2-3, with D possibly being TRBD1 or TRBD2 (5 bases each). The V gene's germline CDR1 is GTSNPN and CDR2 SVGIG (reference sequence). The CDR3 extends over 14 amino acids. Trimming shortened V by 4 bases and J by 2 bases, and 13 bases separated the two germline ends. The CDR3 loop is CAWTPGPLTDTQYF. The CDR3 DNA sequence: TGTGCCTGGACCCCGGGGCCGCTCACAGATACGCAGTATTTT.

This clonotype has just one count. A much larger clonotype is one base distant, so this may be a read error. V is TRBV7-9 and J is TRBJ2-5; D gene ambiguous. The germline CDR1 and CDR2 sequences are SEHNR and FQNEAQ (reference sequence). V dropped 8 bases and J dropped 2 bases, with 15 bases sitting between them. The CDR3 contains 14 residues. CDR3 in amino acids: CASSPIRLQETQYF. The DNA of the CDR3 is TGTGCCAGCTCCCCTATAAGGCTTCAAGAGACCCAGTACTTC. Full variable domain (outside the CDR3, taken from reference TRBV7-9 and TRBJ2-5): DTGVSQNPRHKITKRGQNVTFRCDPISEHNRLYWYRQTLGQGPEFLTYFQNEAQLEKSRLLSDRFSAERPKGSFSTLEIQRTEQGDSAMYLCASSPIRLQETQYFGPGTRLLVL.

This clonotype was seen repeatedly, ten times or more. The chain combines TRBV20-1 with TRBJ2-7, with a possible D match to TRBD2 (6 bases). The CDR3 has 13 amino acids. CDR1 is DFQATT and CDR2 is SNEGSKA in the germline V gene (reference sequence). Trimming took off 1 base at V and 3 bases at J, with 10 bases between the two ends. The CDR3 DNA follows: TGCAGTGCTAGAGTCGGGCGGGACTACGAGCAGTACTTC. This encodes CSARVGRDYEQYF.

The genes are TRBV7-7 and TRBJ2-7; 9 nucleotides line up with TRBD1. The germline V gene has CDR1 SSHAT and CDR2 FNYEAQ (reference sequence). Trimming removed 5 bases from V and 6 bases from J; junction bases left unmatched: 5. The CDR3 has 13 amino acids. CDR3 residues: CASSLLTGGEQYF. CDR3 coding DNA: TGTGCCAGCAGCCTACTGACAGGGGGCGAGCAGTACTTC.

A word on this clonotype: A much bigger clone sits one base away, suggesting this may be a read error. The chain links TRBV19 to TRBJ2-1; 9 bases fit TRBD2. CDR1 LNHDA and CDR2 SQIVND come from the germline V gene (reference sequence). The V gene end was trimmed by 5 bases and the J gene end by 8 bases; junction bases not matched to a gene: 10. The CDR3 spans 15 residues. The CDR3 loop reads CASSPPGLAHDEQFF. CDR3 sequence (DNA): TGTGCCAGTAGTCCCCCGGGACTAGCCCACGATGAGCAGTTCTTC.

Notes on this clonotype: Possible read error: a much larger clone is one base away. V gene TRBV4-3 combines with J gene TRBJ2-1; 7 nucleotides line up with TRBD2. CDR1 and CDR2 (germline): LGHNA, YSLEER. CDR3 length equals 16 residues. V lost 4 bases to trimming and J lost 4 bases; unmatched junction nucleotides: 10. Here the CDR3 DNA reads TGCGCCAGCAGCCCCGTCGGCCAGCGGGGTTACAATGAGCAGTTCTTC. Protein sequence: CASSPVGQRGYNEQFF.

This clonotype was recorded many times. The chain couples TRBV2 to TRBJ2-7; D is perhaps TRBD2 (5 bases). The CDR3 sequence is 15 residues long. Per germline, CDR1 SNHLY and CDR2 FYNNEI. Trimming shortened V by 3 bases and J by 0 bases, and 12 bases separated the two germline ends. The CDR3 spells CASSERVASSYEQYF. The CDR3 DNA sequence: TGTGCCAGCAGTGAGCGGGTCGCCAGCTCCTACGAGCAGTACTTC.

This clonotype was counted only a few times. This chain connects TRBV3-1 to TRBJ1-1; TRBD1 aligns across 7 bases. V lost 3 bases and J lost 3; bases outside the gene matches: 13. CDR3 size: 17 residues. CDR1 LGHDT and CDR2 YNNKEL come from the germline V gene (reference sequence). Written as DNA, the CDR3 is TGTGCCAGCAGCCAGGGGGTCGTACAGGGGTTTCACACTGAAGCTTTCTTT. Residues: CASSQGVVQGFHTEAFF.

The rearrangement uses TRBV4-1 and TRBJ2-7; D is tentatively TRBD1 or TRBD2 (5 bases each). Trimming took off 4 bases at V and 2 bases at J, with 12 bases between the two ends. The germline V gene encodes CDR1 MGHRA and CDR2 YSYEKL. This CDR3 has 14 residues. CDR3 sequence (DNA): TGCGCCAGCAGCCCTGAGACAGCGGCCTACGAGCAGTACTTC. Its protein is CASSPETAAYEQYF.